This T cell receptor beta chain originates from a study of vaccination effects on CD4 cells after COVID-19. Study-level background: Each participant was given two doses of one vaccine (BNT162b2 or mRNA-1273).

Here immunoSEQ multiplex PCR was the method, and the copy in TCRdb shows in-frame clones only, minus some. The table lists 50,000 or so clones, approximately 75% of them singletons. Germline CDR1 SQVTM, CDR2 ANQGSEA. The junction had 2 bases not matched to a gene; V was cut back by 4 bases and J by 4 bases. This CDR3 is built from 13 residues. Study results and caveats: Researchers report that only 1 of 255 vaccine-induced clones in healthy vaccinees cross-reacted with common cold coronaviruses.

Before sequencing, viral peptide pools were used by the ViraFEST assay to expand antigen-specific CD4+ T cells. It was after roughly ten days of culture that CD4+ T cells were isolated. Vaccine recipients had no previous SARS-CoV-2 infection; their nucleocapsid antibodies were negative. Roughly 1.9 million PBMC were placed in each well, which was supplemented with about 10 IU/ml IL-2 and around 9.4 ug/ml peptides. In regard to this clone: Antigen specificity is unknown.

This TCR derives from a human donor who received a COVID-19 vaccine. The chain is built from TRBV29-1 and TRBJ1-5; 9 bases fit TRBD1. This material consisted of CD4+ T cells from PBMCs cultured with HCoV-OC43 spike peptides, taken before COVID-19 vaccination. The subset here: HCoV-OC43 spike overlapping peptide pool stimulation. CDR3: CSVGDRDNQPQHF. CDR3 sequence (DNA): TGCAGCGTTGGGGACAGGGATAATCAGCCCCAGCATTTT.